This T cell receptor beta chain emerged from a study of blood T cell repertoires in COVID-19. Study background: COVID-19 samples, acute and convalescent, were from the United States, Italy and Spain. Sample material is recorded as cDNA or gDNA derived from T cells, B-cell-depleted T cells, or PBMCs.

This CDR3 spans 16 amino acids. The J segment lost 3 bases and the V segment lost 5 bases, leaving 11 bases of the junction unmatched. Germline CDR1 SGHAT, CDR2 FQNNGV. Authors' analysis steps: Nucleated cell number was recorded as an estimate derived from reference gene primer amplification. Sequenced by immunoSEQ multiplex PCR; TCRdb stores in-frame clones only, minus some. V and J calls and clone size come straight from that table; D and trimming were deduced from the DNA. The profile shows under 250,000 clones, about 89% of them singletons. The rearrangement joins TRBV11-2 to TRBJ2-3; 7 positions match TRBD2. The clonotype was recovered from a man between 60 and 75 years old who had recovered from COVID-19. The sample taken for sequencing was peripheral blood. CDR3 region: CASSARLAGATDTQYF. The CDR3 DNA sequence: TGTGCCAGCAGCGCGCGACTAGCAGGCGCAACAGATACGCAGTATTTT. The full variable domain, rest sourced from reference TRBV11-2 and TRBJ2-3, is EAGVAQSPRYKIIEKRQSVAFWCNPISGHATLYWYQQILGQGPKLLIQFQNNGVVDDSQLPKDRFSAERLKGVDSTLKIQPAKLEDSAVYLCASSARLAGATDTQYFGPGTRLTVL.